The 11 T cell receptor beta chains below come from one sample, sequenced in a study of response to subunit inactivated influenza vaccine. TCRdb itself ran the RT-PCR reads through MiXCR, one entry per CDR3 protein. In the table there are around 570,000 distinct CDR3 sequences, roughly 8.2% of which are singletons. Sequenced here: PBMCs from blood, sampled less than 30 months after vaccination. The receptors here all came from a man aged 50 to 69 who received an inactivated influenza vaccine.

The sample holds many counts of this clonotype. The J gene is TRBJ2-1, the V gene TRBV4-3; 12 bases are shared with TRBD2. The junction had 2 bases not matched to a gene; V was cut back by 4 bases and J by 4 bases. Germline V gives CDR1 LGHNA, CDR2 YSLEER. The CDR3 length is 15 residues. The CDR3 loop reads CASSRGLAGYNEQFF. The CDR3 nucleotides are TGCGCCAGCAGCCGAGGACTAGCGGGATACAATGAGCAGTTCTTC.

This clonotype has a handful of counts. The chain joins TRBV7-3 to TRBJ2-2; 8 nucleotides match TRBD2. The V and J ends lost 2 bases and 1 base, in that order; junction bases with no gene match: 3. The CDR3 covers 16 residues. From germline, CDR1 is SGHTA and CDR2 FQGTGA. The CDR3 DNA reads TGTGCCAGCAGCTTACTAGCGGGCGGGAACACCGGGGAGCTGTTTTTT. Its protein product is CASSLLAGGNTGELFF. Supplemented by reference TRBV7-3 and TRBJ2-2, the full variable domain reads GAGVSQTPSNKVTEKGKYVELRCDPISGHTALYWYRQSLGQGPEFLIYFQGTGAADDSGLPNDRFFAVRPEGSVSTLKIQRTERGDSAVYLCASSLLAGGNTGELFFGEGSRLTVL.

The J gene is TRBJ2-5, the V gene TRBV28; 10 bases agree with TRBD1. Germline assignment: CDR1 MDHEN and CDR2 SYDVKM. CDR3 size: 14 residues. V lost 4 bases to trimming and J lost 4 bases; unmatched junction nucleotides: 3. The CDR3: CASSSRDRGETQYF. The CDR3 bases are TGTGCCAGCAGTTCAAGGGACAGGGGAGAGACCCAGTACTTC.

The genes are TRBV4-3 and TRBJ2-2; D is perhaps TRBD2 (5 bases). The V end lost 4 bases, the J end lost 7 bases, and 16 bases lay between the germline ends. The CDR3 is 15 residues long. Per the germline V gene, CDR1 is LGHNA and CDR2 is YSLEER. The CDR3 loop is CASSRTSGEGGELFF. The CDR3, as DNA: TGCGCCAGCAGCCGTACTAGTGGCGAGGGCGGGGAGCTGTTTTTT.

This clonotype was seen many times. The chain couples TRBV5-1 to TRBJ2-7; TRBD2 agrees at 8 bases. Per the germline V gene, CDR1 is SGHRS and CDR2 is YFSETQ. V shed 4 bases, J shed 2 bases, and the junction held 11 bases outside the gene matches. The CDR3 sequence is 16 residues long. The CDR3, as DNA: TGCGCCAGCAGCACCAGCGGGGGCGGGGTGGCCTACGAGCAGTACTTC. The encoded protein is CASSTSGGGVAYEQYF.

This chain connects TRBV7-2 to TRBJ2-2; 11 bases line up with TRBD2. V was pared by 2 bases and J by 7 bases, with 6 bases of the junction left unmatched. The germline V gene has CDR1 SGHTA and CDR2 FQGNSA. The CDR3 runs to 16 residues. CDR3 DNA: TGTGCCAGCAGCTTAACTAGCGGGAGTAATGGCGGGGAGCTGTTTTTT. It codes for CASSLTSGSNGGELFF.

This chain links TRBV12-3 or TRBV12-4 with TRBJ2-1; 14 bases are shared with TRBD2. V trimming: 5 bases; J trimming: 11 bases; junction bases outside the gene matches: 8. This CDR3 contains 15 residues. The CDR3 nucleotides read TGTGCCAGCAGTCCGGGGACTAGCGGGAGCCGAAAGCAGTTCTTC. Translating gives CASSPGTSGSRKQFF.

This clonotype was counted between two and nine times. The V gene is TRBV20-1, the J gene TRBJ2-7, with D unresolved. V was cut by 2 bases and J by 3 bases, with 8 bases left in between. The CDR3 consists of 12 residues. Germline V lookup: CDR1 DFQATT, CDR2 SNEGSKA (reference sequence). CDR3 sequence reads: CSARPGNYEQYF. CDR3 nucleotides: TGCAGTGCTAGACCGGGTAACTACGAGCAGTACTTC.

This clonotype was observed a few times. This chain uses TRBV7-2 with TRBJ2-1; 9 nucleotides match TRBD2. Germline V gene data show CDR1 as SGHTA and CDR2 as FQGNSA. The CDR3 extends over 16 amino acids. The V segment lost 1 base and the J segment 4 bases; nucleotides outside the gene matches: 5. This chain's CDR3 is CASSLVLAGPYNEQFF. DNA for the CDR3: TGTGCCAGCAGCTTAGTGCTAGCGGGACCTTACAATGAGCAGTTCTTC.

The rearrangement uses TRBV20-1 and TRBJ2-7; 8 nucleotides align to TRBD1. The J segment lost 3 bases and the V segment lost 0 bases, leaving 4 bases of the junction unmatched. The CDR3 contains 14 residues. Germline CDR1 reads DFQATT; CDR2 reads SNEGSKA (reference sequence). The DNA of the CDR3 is TGCAGTGCTAGAGAAAGGACAGGGAACTACGAGCAGTACTTC. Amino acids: CSARERTGNYEQYF.

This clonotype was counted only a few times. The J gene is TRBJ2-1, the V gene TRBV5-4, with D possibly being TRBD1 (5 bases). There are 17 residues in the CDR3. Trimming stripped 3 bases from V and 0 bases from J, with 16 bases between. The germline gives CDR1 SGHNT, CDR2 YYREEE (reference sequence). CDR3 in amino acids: CASSSGRGTNSYNEQFF. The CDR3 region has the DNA TGTGCCAGCAGCTCGGGTAGGGGAACGAACTCCTACAATGAGCAGTTCTTC.